This T cell receptor beta chain was profiled in a study of blood T cell repertoires in COVID-19. Method: immunoSEQ multiplex PCR; TCRdb's copy keeps in-frame clones and lacks some. In the table there are about 140,000 clones, 60% to 80% of which are singletons. The V gene lost 1 base and the J gene lost 2 bases, with 9 bases spanning the gap. The V gene's germline CDR1 is MDHEN and CDR2 SYDVKM. This CDR3 is 14 amino acids long. The chain couples TRBV28 to TRBJ2-7; weak D call: TRBD1 (6 bases). The sample comprised PBMCs or T cells enriched from blood (not recorded which). The sequence derives from a woman in her 50s who had recovered from COVID-19. This chain's CDR3 is CASSLSGAAYEQYF. For the CDR3, the DNA is TGTGCCAGCAGTTTATCAGGGGCAGCCTACGAGCAGTACTTC.